Given below is one T cell receptor (beta chain) in context. This sample is part of a study of PD-L1 blockade in urothelial cancer. Study-wide background: The number of prior chemotherapy regimens per patient was 0 to 3. Across blood samples, T cells had a median count of about 140,000.

The method was immunoSEQ multiplex PCR; TCRdb's version includes in-frame clones alone and lacks a portion of them. This sample yields some 30,000 clones, of which 75% to 90% are seen a single time; under 4.5% belongs to the top ten. Pretreatment and on-treatment blood mononuclear cell samples were taken, totaling between 1 and 8 time points per patient. CDR1 and CDR2 (germline): MNHEY, SVGAGI. This CDR3 is 14 amino acids long. With 6 bases clipped from V and 4 bases from J, the junction kept 6 bases outside the gene matches. This chain uses TRBV6-5 with TRBJ2-1; 7 bases agree with TRBD1. This TCR was sampled from a man in his forties or fifties with urothelial cancer. Material: PBMCs, obtained around atezolizumab (anti-PD-L1) treatment. The CDR3 reads CASRRDRVYNEQFF. The CDR3 nucleotides are TGTGCCAGCAGACGGGACAGAGTATACAATGAGCAGTTCTTC.